The table lists the clone carrying this TCR beta chain with a count of one. These data come from a study of shared clonotypes between healthy human individuals. CD45RO-negative cells were positively selected for CCR7, leaving out terminally differentiated effector memory CD45RA+ cells. Assay: immunoSEQ multiplex PCR; the TCRdb copy retains only in-frame clones and omits some. The sample carries hundreds of thousands of clones, around 95% recorded once. The TCR comes from a young woman in good health. Source material: naive CD8+ T cells sorted from blood.

The CDR3 protein is CASSPSAGTGLSGNTIYF. The CDR3 DNA follows: TGTGCCAGCAGCCCCAGCGCCGGGACAGGACTCTCTGGAAACACCATATATTTT. This sequence joins TRBV27 and TRBJ1-3; TRBD1 aligns across 8 bases. The V gene end was trimmed by 6 bases and the J gene end by 0 bases; junction bases not matched to a gene: 13. Germline-derived CDR1 and CDR2 are MNHEY and SMNVEV (reference sequence). The CDR3 length is 18 residues.